This entry lists 5 T cell receptor beta chains sequenced from one sample in a study of T cell responses to AZD1222 COVID-19 vaccine listed by TCRdb under 2021. The protocol used for the library was the immunoSEQ multiplex PCR assay. Entries here come from immuneACCESS through TCRdb and include only in-frame sequences with V and J called. Some clones fail to appear in such tables; in the studies checked, an unresolved V gene covers under half of the shortfall, and the cause of the remainder is unknown. The sample data list 150,000 to 200,000 clones, and 85% to 90% of these were observed just once. The top ten clonotypes cover 5% to 7.5% of the sample. The label giving this sample's time point can be read as: baseline before first vaccination. Sequences were derived from peripheral blood, sampled on day 0 of AZD1222 vaccination. The receptors shown here come from an adult in good health.

The chain combines TRBV5-1 with TRBJ2-3; 9 bases are a match to TRBD2. The germline gives CDR1 SGHRS, CDR2 YFSETQ. The V segment lost 5 bases and the J segment 4 bases; nucleotides outside the gene matches: 5. The CDR3 has 14 amino acids. The CDR3 sequence is CASSLAGVPDTQYF. Written as DNA, the CDR3 is TGCGCCAGCAGTTTAGCGGGGGTCCCAGATACGCAGTATTTT.

J is TRBJ2-5 and V is TRBV11-1, with 8 bases identical to TRBD1. V shed 5 bases, J shed 3 bases, and the junction held 5 bases outside the gene matches. Per germline, CDR1 SGHAT and CDR2 FQDESV (reference sequence). There are 14 residues in the CDR3. CDR3 DNA sequence: TGTGCCAGCAGCGCCGACAGGGGCAAAGAGACCCAGTACTTC. It translates to CASSADRGKETQYF. Full variable domain (remainder filled in from reference TRBV11-1 and TRBJ2-5): EAEVAQSPRYKITEKSQAVAFWCDPISGHATLYWYRQILGQGPELLVQFQDESVVDDSQLPKDRFSAERLKGVDSTLKIQPAELGDSAMYLCASSADRGKETQYFGPGTRLLVL.

This chain connects TRBV27 to TRBJ2-1, with 11 nucleotides matching TRBD1. The germline V gene has CDR1 MNHEY and CDR2 SMNVEV (reference sequence). The CDR3 is 16 amino acids. Trimming removed 0 bases from V and 3 bases from J; junction bases left unmatched: 1. CDR3 loop: CASSLSGQGGYNEQFF. The CDR3 DNA is TGTGCCAGCAGTTTATCGGGACAGGGGGGCTACAATGAGCAGTTCTTC.

This clone has a single count. Distinct nucleotide sequences in the sample also encode this CDR3. This chain connects TRBV5-1 to TRBJ2-5; D unresolved. This CDR3 spans 14 amino acids. V was pared by 0 bases and J by 1 base, with 7 bases between. Germline V CDR1 and CDR2: SGHRS, YFSETQ. The CDR3: CASSLVGGQETQYF. CDR3 sequence (DNA): TGCGCCAGCAGCTTGGTGGGCGGCCAAGAGACCCAGTACTTC.

This chain uses TRBV28 with TRBJ2-6; the match to TRBD1 covers 10 bases. V was pared by 6 bases and J by 2 bases, with 1 base of the junction left unmatched. The CDR3 totals 15 residues. Germline CDR1 and CDR2: MDHEN and SYDVKM. DNA of the CDR3: TGTGCCAGCAGGACAGGGGGCGCTGGGGCCAACGTCCTGACTTTC. Its translation is CASRTGGAGANVLTF. Based on the CDR3 plus reference TRBV28 and TRBJ2-6, the full variable domain is DVKVTQSSRYLVKRTGEKVFLECVQDMDHENMFWYRQDPGLGLRLIYFSYDVKMKEKGDIPEGYSVSREKKERFSLILESASTNQTSMYLCASRTGGAGANVLTFGAGSRLTVL.